What follows are 19 T cell receptor beta chains derived from one specimen sequenced in a study of blood T cell repertoires in COVID-19 (TCRdb year 2020). Libraries were built with the immunoSEQ multiplex PCR assay. The source is immuneACCESS, and TCRdb retained only in-frame sequences with V and J called. Part of the clones is not carried over; for the studies checked, unresolved V genes explain less than half of this, and the remainder is unexplained. A total of 200,000 or so clones appear in this sample, 84% of them only once. Roughly 5.3% of the sample comes from the top ten. Sequenced input: peripheral blood. These receptors were obtained from a woman aged 55-70 years who had recovered from COVID-19.

The gene calls are TRBV5-1 and TRBJ2-7; D gene unclear. The V gene lost 0 bases and the J gene lost 4 bases, with 8 bases spanning the gap. The length of the CDR3 is 13 residues. In germline, CDR1 is SGHRS, CDR2 YFSETQ. CDR3 protein: CASSLAAEYEQYF. The CDR3 bases are TGCGCCAGCAGCTTGGCGGCGGAGTACGAGCAGTACTTC.

CDR3 DNA sequence: TGTGCCAGCTCACCGGGACTCCGAGATACGCAGTATTTT. It translates to CASSPGLRDTQYF. This sequence joins TRBV18 and TRBJ2-3; weak D call: TRBD2 (6 bases). The germline CDR1 and CDR2 sequences are KGHSH and LQKENI. The V end lost 3 bases, the J end lost 5 bases, and 9 bases lay between the germline ends. The CDR3 is 13 amino acids.

DNA of the CDR3: TGTGCCAGCAGCGTAGGGGCCTGGGGCAGAAGCTTCACAGATACGCAGTATTTT. Amino acid sequence: CASSVGAWGRSFTDTQYF. This rearrangement joins TRBV9 to TRBJ2-3; a weak D match, TRBD1 (5 bases). In germline, CDR1 is SGDLS, CDR2 YYNGEE. This CDR3 region has 18 residues. V lost 0 bases, J lost 2 bases, and 19 bases lay in between.

This clone was counted between two and nine times. The chain uses TRBV7-2 and TRBJ1-3; D possibly corresponds to TRBD1 (6 bases). The V and J ends lost 5 bases and 0 bases respectively, with 14 bases between them. Germline loops: CDR1 SGHTA, CDR2 FQGNSA. The CDR3 is made up of 16 amino acids. The CDR3 nucleotides read TGTGCCAGCAGCCTAGGGGGGGTTTACTCTGGAAACACCATATATTTT. This gives the protein CASSLGGVYSGNTIYF.

V is TRBV6-5 and J is TRBJ2-7, with D perhaps TRBD2 (6 bases). Germline CDR1 and CDR2: MNHEY and SVGAGI. V gave up 5 bases and J gave up 7 bases, with 15 bases separating them. There are 13 residues in the CDR3. CDR3 amino acids: CASSQRTAGEQYF. The CDR3, as DNA: TGTGCCAGCAGTCAAAGGACGGCGGGGGAGCAGTACTTC.

The chain is built from TRBV4-3 and TRBJ1-2; TRBD1 matches at 8 bases. Trimming took 2 bases from V and 2 from J; bases not matched to a gene: 1. The CDR3 has 14 residues. Germline values: CDR1 LGHNA, CDR2 YSLEER. CDR3 protein: CASSQRQGNYGYTF. In nucleotides, the CDR3 is TGCGCCAGCAGCCAAAGACAGGGGAACTATGGCTACACCTTC.

CDR3 nucleotide sequence: TGTGCCAGCAGCTTGGTGGGGAGGGAGACCCAGTACTTC. Its protein is CASSLVGRETQYF. The rearrangement links TRBV5-4 to TRBJ2-5, with D perhaps TRBD2 (6 bases). Trimming removed 0 bases at V and 5 bases at J, with 8 bases between. This CDR3 is built from 13 residues. CDR1 is SGHNT and CDR2 is YYREEE in the germline V gene (reference sequence).

The J gene is TRBJ2-7, the V gene TRBV4-1, with 10 nucleotides matching TRBD1. This CDR3 contains 17 residues. Germline V gene lookup returns CDR1 MGHRA and CDR2 YSYEKL. The V gene end was trimmed by 0 bases and the J gene end by 2 bases; junction bases not matched to a gene: 7. The CDR3 loop reads CASSQEPAGQGTYEQYF. The DNA for the CDR3 is TGCGCCAGCAGCCAAGAGCCTGCGGGACAGGGGACCTACGAGCAGTACTTC.

The J gene is TRBJ2-7, the V gene TRBV5-1; 16 bases are a match to TRBD2. Trimming removed 4 bases from V and 4 bases from J; junction bases left unmatched: 8. The CDR3 is made up of 17 amino acids. From germline, CDR1 is SGHRS and CDR2 YFSETQ. DNA for the CDR3: TGCGCCAGCAGCCCGGGACTAGCGGGGGGGAAACCTTACGAGCAGTACTTC. This gives the protein CASSPGLAGGKPYEQYF.

The chain joins TRBV29-1 to TRBJ2-2; unclear D gene. V lost 3 bases to trimming and J lost 0 bases, with 5 bases between them. Germline V gene data show CDR1 as SQVTM and CDR2 as ANQGSEA. This CDR3 is built from 13 residues. This chain's CDR3 is CSVDRTNTGELFF. CDR3 bases: TGCAGCGTTGACAGAACGAACACCGGGGAGCTGTTTTTT.

The chain joins TRBV9 to TRBJ2-2; D uncertain. The V end was cut by 0 bases, the J end by 0 bases, with 6 bases between. The CDR3 is 15 residues long. Germline loops: CDR1 SGDLS, CDR2 YYNGEE. The CDR3 nucleotides read TGTGCCAGCAGCGTAGCAGCGTCGAACACCGGGGAGCTGTTTTTT. Its protein is CASSVAASNTGELFF.

V gene TRBV10-3 combines with J gene TRBJ2-6; 14 positions agree with TRBD2. The germline CDR1 and CDR2 sequences are ENHRY and SYGVKD. The CDR3 spans 19 residues. Trimming removed 6 bases from V and 2 bases from J; junction bases left unmatched: 9. Here the CDR3 DNA reads TGTGCCATCAGACCGTTTGGGACTAGCGGGGGAACTGGGGCCAACGTCCTGACTTTC. This gives the protein CAIRPFGTSGGTGANVLTF.

The CDR3 protein is CASSLFSENDDTQYF. Written as DNA, the CDR3 is TGTGCCAGCAGCTTATTTTCGGAGAACGACGATACGCAGTATTTT. The rearrangement links TRBV7-3 to TRBJ2-3; D is uncertain. There are 15 residues in the CDR3. Trimming stripped 2 bases from V and 6 bases from J, with 15 bases between. Germline V gene lookup returns CDR1 SGHTA and CDR2 FQGTGA.

The V gene is TRBV21-1, the J gene TRBJ2-1; the D segment call TRBD2 is taken from the table without a DNA check. TRBV21-1 is tagged as a pseudogene. CDR3 length: 16 residues. The CDR3 bases are TGTGCCAGAGACTGCTCGGGCGGGGGGACCTACAATGAGCAGTTCTTC. Protein: CARDCSGGGTYNEQFF.

In DNA, the CDR3 is TGTGCCAGCAGTGGGGAGGCTAGCGGGGGGTCATGGGAGAGCTCCTACGAGCAGTACTTC. It codes for CASSGEASGGSWESSYEQYF. The V call is TRBV2, the J call TRBJ2-7; 11 bases match TRBD2. Losses at the gene ends were 4 bases for V and 0 bases for J; bases not matched to a gene: 17. The CDR3 is made up of 20 amino acids. CDR1 SNHLY and CDR2 FYNNEI come from the germline V gene.

A single count supports this clone. The rearrangement uses TRBV11-2 and TRBJ2-6, with 10 bases that match TRBD1. Trimming at V came to 1 base and at J to 3 bases, leaving 6 bases not matched to a gene. The germline V gene has CDR1 SGHAT and CDR2 FQNNGV. This CDR3 has 18 residues. CDR3 DNA: TGTGCCAGCAGCTTAGGGACAGGGGGTTTGTATGGGGCCAACGTCCTGACTTTC. Translated: CASSLGTGGLYGANVLTF.

The V and J genes are TRBV19 and TRBJ1-1; TRBD1 matches at 10 bases. CDR1 LNHDA and CDR2 SQIVND come from the germline V gene (reference sequence). V lost 7 bases to trimming and J lost 1 base; unmatched junction nucleotides: 9. The CDR3 loop spans 16 amino acids. CDR3 sequence: CASISRDRGANTEAFF. CDR3 DNA sequence: TGTGCCAGTATCAGCCGGGACAGGGGCGCGAACACTGAAGCTTTCTTT.

The V call is TRBV10-3, the J call TRBJ1-3; 9 bases agree with TRBD1. J gave up 2 bases and V 5 bases, and 7 bases lay outside the gene matches. The CDR3 totals 16 residues. Looked up from germline, CDR1 is ENHRY and CDR2 is SYGVKD. CDR3: CAISPGTGPAGNTIYF. The CDR3 coding sequence is TGTGCCATCAGTCCCGGGACAGGGCCGGCTGGAAACACCATATATTTT.

This chain links TRBV19 with TRBJ2-7; possibly TRBD2 for D (7 bases). CDR1 LNHDA and CDR2 SQIVND come from the germline V gene (reference sequence). Trimming removed 3 bases at V and 5 bases at J, with 14 bases between. The CDR3 sequence is 14 residues long. CDR3 DNA sequence: TGTGCCAGTAGTATTGGGGGGGCGCAGGACGAGCAGTACTTC. Protein product: CASSIGGAQDEQYF.